Shown below are 23 T cell receptor beta chains from a single sample sequenced in a study of cytomegalovirus exposure and HLA in healthy donors (dated by TCRdb to 2016 to 2017). The protocol used for the library was the immunoSEQ multiplex PCR assay. A mixture of 60 forward primers for TCR Vbeta segments and 13 reverse primers for TCR Jbeta segments was used in the multiplex PCR. TCRdb provides this immuneACCESS table in a form limited to in-frame rearrangements. Some clones are lacking; in checked studies, under half of them reflect an unresolved V gene, and why the rest are absent is not known. In this sample the table shows 100,000 to 150,000 clones, approximately 85% of which occur a single time. The ten biggest clones cover 1.5% to 2% of the sample. The sequenced sample consisted of PBMCs. The receptors stem from a boy younger than 18 in good health and CMV-seronegative.

The rearrangement uses TRBV7-2 and TRBJ2-7; D may be TRBD1 (5 bases). Trimming cost V 2 bases and J 7 bases, with 12 bases left between them. CDR1 and CDR2 (germline): SGHTA, FQGNSA. The CDR3 consists of 13 residues. The CDR3 DNA reads TGTGCCAGCAGCTTAATAGGGGTTCGGGAGCAGTACTTC. Translation gives CASSLIGVREQYF. Together with reference TRBV7-2 and TRBJ2-7, the CDR3 gives the full variable domain: GAGVSQSPSNKVTEKGKDVELRCDPISGHTALYWYRQSLGQGLEFLIYFQGNSAPDKSGLPSDRFSAERTGGSVSTLTIQRTQQEDSAVYLCASSLIGVREQYFGPGTRLTVT.

V usage is TRBV19 and J usage is TRBJ1-1; TRBD1 agrees at 9 bases. CDR1 is LNHDA, CDR2 SQIVND, per germline (reference sequence). The V segment lost 10 bases and the J segment 0 bases; nucleotides outside the gene matches: 9. The CDR3 sequence is 15 residues long. CDR3 bases: TGTGCCACCACGGGACAGGGAAGCGTGAACACTGAAGCTTTCTTT. Residues: CATTGQGSVNTEAFF.

This sequence joins TRBV7-2 and TRBJ2-7; 9 bases line up with TRBD2. The trim removed 1 base at V and 2 bases at J, leaving 9 bases unmatched. The CDR3 consists of 17 residues. Germline V gene lookup returns CDR1 SGHTA and CDR2 FQGNSA. The CDR3 sequence: CASSLGSLAGVPYEQYF. For the CDR3, the DNA is TGTGCCAGCAGCTTAGGAAGCTTAGCGGGAGTCCCCTACGAGCAGTACTTC.

The chain recombines TRBV6-5 with TRBJ2-1; 8 bases are shared with TRBD1. The CDR3 extends over 15 amino acids. Trimming removed 5 bases from V and 8 bases from J; junction bases left unmatched: 11. Germline V gene lookup returns CDR1 MNHEY and CDR2 SVGAGI. The CDR3 loop reads CASSVAVQGDDEQFF. The CDR3 DNA sequence: TGTGCCAGCAGTGTCGCCGTACAGGGGGACGATGAGCAGTTCTTC.

This clone has a single count. The chain recombines TRBV30 with TRBJ1-6; D is possibly TRBD1 (5 bases). Deletions cut 5 bases from V and 5 bases from J, with 13 bases between. Germline V CDR1 and CDR2: GTSNPN, SVGIG (reference sequence). This CDR3 spans 14 amino acids. CDR3 residues: CAWGQGTNNSPLHF. CDR3 DNA sequence: TGTGCCTGGGGTCAGGGAACTAATAATTCACCCCTCCACTTT.

The chain recombines TRBV5-3 with TRBJ1-1; 8 positions match TRBD1. TRBV5-3 is assigned to the ORF class and has an uncertain function. The CDR3 contains 16 residues. The trim removed 3 bases at V and 3 bases at J, leaving 10 bases unmatched. CDR3 amino acids: CARSWRTGGWDTEAFF. CDR3 sequence (DNA): TGTGCCAGAAGCTGGAGAACAGGGGGATGGGACACTGAAGCTTTCTTT.

For the CDR3, the DNA is TGTGCCAGCAGCCAAGATCTGTTAACGGTTGGGGGCGTCCCTGGGGCCCCCTACGAGCAGTACTTC. This codes for CASSQDLLTVGGVPGAPYEQYF. V gene TRBV4-2 combines with J gene TRBJ2-7; D possibly corresponds to TRBD1 (6 bases). Germline CDR1 is LGHNA and CDR2 is YNFKEQ. The CDR3 spans 22 residues. Between the trimmed V and J ends, which lost 0 bases and 2 bases, there was a span of 32 bases.

The V call is TRBV9, the J call TRBJ2-1; 7 nucleotides match TRBD2. V trimming: 2 bases; J trimming: 0 bases; junction bases outside the gene matches: 5. Per germline, CDR1 SGDLS and CDR2 YYNGEE. The CDR3 consists of 16 residues. As DNA, the CDR3 is TGTGCCAGCAGCGTGGGGGGGACCCGCTCCTACAATGAGCAGTTCTTC. Its protein product is CASSVGGTRSYNEQFF.

This clone was observed a handful of times. The rearrangement links TRBV7-9 to TRBJ1-1; 8 bases agree with TRBD1. V dropped 4 bases and J dropped 6; count of bases not matched to a gene: 7. This CDR3 is built from 14 residues. CDR1 and CDR2 (germline): SEHNR, FQNEAQ (reference sequence). In DNA, the CDR3 is TGTGCCAGCAGCTCTTATATACAGGGGGCTGAAGCTTTCTTT. Protein product: CASSSYIQGAEAFF.

In this sample, this clone turned up a few times. This chain joins TRBV6-5 and TRBJ2-2, with D possibly being TRBD1 (6 bases). Deletions cut 2 bases from V and 1 base from J, with 8 bases between. This CDR3 has 15 residues. The germline V gene encodes CDR1 MNHEY and CDR2 SVGAGI. Here the CDR3 DNA reads TGTGCCAGCAGTTACAGACAGGTGAACACCGGGGAGCTGTTTTTT. This codes for CASSYRQVNTGELFF.

The gene calls are TRBV7-3 and TRBJ1-3, with D perhaps matching TRBD1 (5 bases). The V end was cut by 5 bases, the J end by 2 bases, with 7 bases between. The CDR3 has 13 amino acids. CDR1 and CDR2 from the germline V gene are SGHTA and FQGTGA. The chain's CDR3 is CASSPGTGNTIYF. The CDR3 nucleotides are TGTGCCAGCAGCCCAGGGACTGGAAACACCATATATTTT. The full variable domain, completed using reference TRBV7-3 and TRBJ1-3, is GAGVSQTPSNKVTEKGKYVELRCDPISGHTALYWYRQSLGQGPEFLIYFQGTGAADDSGLPNDRFFAVRPEGSVSTLKIQRTERGDSAVYLCASSPGTGNTIYFGEGSWLTVV.

The gene calls are TRBV30 and TRBJ2-7; 8 bases line up with TRBD1. Germline CDR1 reads GTSNPN; CDR2 reads SVGIG (reference sequence). The J segment lost 6 bases and the V segment lost 4 bases, leaving 5 bases of the junction unmatched. This CDR3 is built from 12 residues. As DNA, the CDR3 is TGTGCCTGGACTGGACAGGGTTCCGAGCAGTACTTC. Its translation: CAWTGQGSEQYF.

J is TRBJ2-3 and V is TRBV4-3; perhaps TRBD2 as D (5 bases). The germline V gene has CDR1 LGHNA and CDR2 YSLEER. The V gene lost 4 bases and the J gene lost 3 bases, with 17 bases spanning the gap. The CDR3 consists of 16 residues. Here the CDR3 DNA reads TGCGCCAGCAGCCCCCGCCAGCTAGCTGGTACAGATACGCAGTATTTT. Translating it yields CASSPRQLAGTDTQYF.

Remarks on this clone: Its ends do not fully match the called genes, so a read error is possible. The chain's CDR3 is CASSPTESSYNEQFF. CDR3 DNA: TGTGCTAGCAGTCCTACAGAGAGCTCCTACAATGAGCAGTTCTTC. The chain recombines TRBV7-7 with TRBJ2-1; D not resolved. CDR3 length: 15 amino acids. Germline CDR1 reads SSHAT; CDR2 reads FNYEAQ (reference sequence).

The rearrangement uses TRBV6-6 and TRBJ2-2; D perhaps matches TRBD2 (5 bases). This CDR3 has 12 amino acids. V was cut by 6 bases and J by 6 bases, with 8 bases left in between. The V gene's germline CDR1 is MNHNY and CDR2 SVGAGI (reference sequence). The chain's CDR3 is CASSWTAGELFF. The CDR3, as DNA: TGTGCCAGCAGCTGGACTGCCGGGGAGCTGTTTTTT.

The chain joins TRBV10-3 to TRBJ1-5; D gene uncertain. The CDR3 covers 13 residues. Germline V gene sequence: CDR1 ENHRY, CDR2 SYGVKD. V was shortened by 0 bases and J by 6 bases, with 6 bases between the two germline ends. CDR3 sequence reads: CAISESRSQPQHF. The CDR3 DNA is TGTGCCATCAGTGAGTCACGGAGTCAGCCCCAGCATTTT.

This chain links TRBV29-1 with TRBJ2-7; D perhaps matches TRBD2 (6 bases). Germline loops: CDR1 SQVTM, CDR2 ANQGSEA. This CDR3 has 13 residues. Trimming left V 3 bases short and J 5 bases short, with 14 bases between. CDR3 sequence reads: CSVDGSGTHEQYF. The CDR3 region has the DNA TGCAGCGTTGACGGGTCGGGGACTCACGAGCAGTACTTC.

CDR3 in amino acids: CASSLNPPKTPPGQGFTEAFF. CDR3 DNA: TGCGCCAGCAGCCTGAACCCGCCAAAGACTCCTCCGGGACAGGGGTTCACTGAAGCTTTCTTT. The V and J genes are TRBV4-3 and TRBJ1-1, with TRBD1 identical over 10 bases. CDR3 length equals 21 residues. The V gene's germline CDR1 is LGHNA and CDR2 YSLEER. The junction had 24 bases not matched to a gene; V was cut back by 4 bases and J by 4 bases.

The chain uses TRBV6-4 and TRBJ1-1; 8 bases fit TRBD1. CDR1 is MRHNA and CDR2 is SNTAGT in the germline V gene. This CDR3 region has 16 residues. Germline trimming cut 6 bases from V and 5 bases from J; bases unmatched to any gene: 14. As DNA, the CDR3 is TGTGCCAGCAGCCCGAACAGGGGGGCATTTTTGACTGAAGCTTTCTTT. As protein: CASSPNRGAFLTEAFF.

The V and J genes are TRBV6-5 and TRBJ2-5, with D perhaps matching TRBD1 (6 bases). Germline V lookup: CDR1 MNHEY, CDR2 SVGAGI. The CDR3 consists of 13 residues. Trimming left V 0 bases short and J 4 bases short, with 6 bases between. The CDR3 bases are TGTGCCAGCAGTTACTCGACAGGAGAGACCCAGTACTTC. This translates into CASSYSTGETQYF.

This clone has a single count. The genes are TRBV5-1 and TRBJ1-2, with D tentatively TRBD1 (6 bases). The CDR3 extends over 11 amino acids. CDR1 is SGHRS, CDR2 YFSETQ, per germline. V lost 8 bases to trimming and J lost 6 bases, with 11 bases between them. The CDR3 region is CASQGTDGYTF. For the CDR3, the DNA is TGCGCCAGTCAGGGGACCGATGGCTACACCTTC.

The J gene is TRBJ2-1, the V gene TRBV4-3; 7 nucleotides align to TRBD1. From germline, CDR1 is LGHNA and CDR2 YSLEER. V trimming: 0 bases; J trimming: 8 bases; junction bases outside the gene matches: 13. CDR3 length: 17 residues. The CDR3 loop is CASSQESLDRQGYEQFF. The CDR3 bases are TGCGCCAGCAGCCAAGAGTCCCTTGATCGACAGGGCTATGAGCAGTTCTTC.

This sequence joins TRBV6-5 and TRBJ2-1, with TRBD2 matching over 8 bases. The CDR3 is made up of 16 amino acids. Germline CDR1 and CDR2: MNHEY and SVGAGI. With 2 bases clipped from V and 6 bases from J, the junction kept 9 bases outside the gene matches. CDR3 in DNA: TGTGCCAGCAGTTACAAGAGGACTAGCTTAGGCAATGAGCAGTTCTTC. This gives the protein CASSYKRTSLGNEQFF.